One and the same sample provided the 29 T cell receptor beta chains below, sequenced in a study of blood T cells in healthy people across ages. The second PCR ran roughly 6 to 11 cycles with a sample-barcoded 5' primer and J-beta primers. One entry per CDR3 protein results from TCRdb running MiXCR on the 5' RACE reads. The sample shows more than 500,000 distinct CDR3 sequences, 27% of them seen only once. Sequenced: blood. The origin of the receptors is a woman in her seventies in good health.

The chain recombines TRBV10-3 with TRBJ1-5; TRBD1 might be the D (5 bases). The CDR3 is 13 amino acids. The germline V and J ends were trimmed by 11 bases and 5 bases, with 16 bases remaining between them. In germline, CDR1 is ENHRY, CDR2 SYGVKD. The CDR3 sequence is CAARDGADQPQHF. The CDR3 region has the DNA TGTGCCGCCCGGGACGGAGCTGATCAGCCCCAGCATTTT.

The V gene is TRBV29-1, the J gene TRBJ1-1, with unresolved D. This CDR3 is 14 amino acids long. Germline V gives CDR1 SQVTM, CDR2 ANQGSEA. V lost 6 bases, J lost 7 bases, and 21 bases lay in between. CDR3 nucleotides: TGCAGCGTGAGCCCTACGTATCAGCCTAGTGAAGCTTTCTTT. Its protein is CSVSPTYQPSEAFF.

This clonotype was seen more than once but under ten times. The V gene is TRBV5-1, the J gene TRBJ2-3; 12 bases are a match to TRBD2. The CDR3 totals 16 residues. The trim removed 4 bases at V and 2 bases at J, leaving 5 bases unmatched. Germline-derived CDR1 and CDR2 are SGHRS and YFSETQ. CDR3: CASSGGLAGTTDTQYF. DNA of the CDR3: TGCGCCAGCAGCGGCGGACTAGCGGGGACCACAGATACGCAGTATTTT.

To note about this clonotype: A much larger clone sits a single nucleotide away, making a read error possible. The V call is TRBV6-1, the J call TRBJ2-7; D is tentatively TRBD1 or TRBD2 (6 bases each). The V end was cut by 11 bases, the J end by 6 bases, with 17 bases between. The CDR3 covers 12 residues. Germline loops: CDR1 MNHNS, CDR2 SASEGT. The CDR3 protein is CAGGKTGLEQYF. CDR3 DNA: TGTGCCGGCGGGAAAACAGGGCTCGAGCAGTACTTC.

The chain combines TRBV12-3 or TRBV12-4 with TRBJ2-1, with D maybe TRBD2 (6 bases). Trimming cost V 4 bases and J 6 bases, with 19 bases left between them. The CDR3 totals 16 residues. The CDR3 nucleotides read TGTGCCAGCAGTTCGAATCCGGGACTCACCCCCAATGAGCAGTTCTTC. Translation gives CASSSNPGLTPNEQFF.

The chain uses TRBV7-2 and TRBJ1-2; possibly TRBD1 for D (5 bases). The germline V gene has CDR1 SGHTA and CDR2 FQGNSA. Trimming removed 3 bases from V and 8 bases from J, with 13 bases in between. The CDR3 runs 13 residues. CDR3 protein: CASSFSGMQGYTF. In DNA form, the CDR3 reads TGTGCCAGCAGCTTTTCAGGGATGCAAGGCTACACCTTC. The whole variable domain, remainder taken from reference TRBV7-2 and TRBJ1-2, is GAGVSQSPSNKVTEKGKDVELRCDPISGHTALYWYRQSLGQGLEFLIYFQGNSAPDKSGLPSDRFSAERTGGSVSTLTIQRTQQEDSAVYLCASSFSGMQGYTFGSGTRLTVV.

This clonotype was counted a single time. This chain connects TRBV7-2 to TRBJ1-5, with D tentatively TRBD1 (6 bases). The germline gives CDR1 SGHTA, CDR2 FQGNSA. The CDR3 totals 13 residues. The ends were cut back, 5 bases at V and 5 bases at J, with 10 bases in the middle. CDR3 protein: CASSPDSYQPQHF. The DNA for the CDR3 is TGTGCCAGCAGCCCGGACAGTTATCAGCCCCAGCATTTT.

V gene TRBV4-3 combines with J gene TRBJ1-1; tentative D call: TRBD1 (5 bases). V lost 5 bases and J lost 12, with 22 bases in between. The CDR3 is 14 amino acids. Germline V lookup: CDR1 LGHNA, CDR2 YSLEER. As DNA, the CDR3 is TGCGCCAGCAGCTTCACATTCGATCCGGGACGTACTTTCTTT. Translation: CASSFTFDPGRTFF.

This clonotype came up many times. The genes are TRBV14 and TRBJ1-5, with no clear D. The germline CDR1 and CDR2 sequences are SGHDN and FVKESK. The CDR3 is made up of 12 amino acids. Trimming left V 1 base short and J 7 bases short, with 5 bases between. The CDR3 sequence: CASSQGGQPQHF. The CDR3 DNA is TGTGCCAGCAGCCAAGGGGGACAGCCCCAGCATTTT.

In this sample, this clonotype turned up a few times. The chain carries TRBV12-3 or TRBV12-4 and TRBJ2-5; tentative D call: TRBD1 (6 bases). The J call is doubtful: the DNA matches TRBJ2-1 better. This CDR3 contains 12 residues. The CDR3 DNA sequence: TGTGCCAGCAGGAAACTACAGGGTGAGCAGTTCTTC. Encoded protein: CASRKLQGEQFF.

The J gene is TRBJ1-2, the V gene TRBV5-1; D remains unclear. This CDR3 has 15 residues. V shed 0 bases and J shed 7 bases, with 16 bases lying between them. Germline values: CDR1 SGHRS, CDR2 YFSETQ. This CDR3 is CASSLESADLSGYTF. DNA for the CDR3: TGCGCCAGCAGCTTGGAAAGCGCGGACCTTTCTGGCTACACCTTC.

This clonotype was detected only a few times. V and J are TRBV3-1 and TRBJ1-5; maybe TRBD1 (6 bases). The V gene lost 6 bases and the J gene lost 9 bases, with 9 bases spanning the gap. CDR3 length: 11 residues. CDR1 and CDR2 from the germline V gene are LGHDT and YNNKEL (reference sequence). CDR3 nucleotide sequence: TGTGCCAGCAGGGGGGCCCTGCCCCAGCATTTT. Amino acids: CASRGALPQHF.

This chain connects TRBV5-6 to TRBJ2-7, with 7 nucleotides matching TRBD2. The CDR3 loop spans 18 amino acids. Unmatched junction bases numbered 19, after V lost 4 bases and J lost 3 bases. Germline V gene sequence: CDR1 SGHDT, CDR2 YYEEEE. This CDR3 reads CASSLGREWNRPFYEQYF. DNA for the CDR3: TGTGCCAGCAGCCTAGGGAGGGAGTGGAACAGGCCTTTCTACGAGCAGTACTTC.

The V call is TRBV6-1, the J call TRBJ1-4; TRBD1 matches at 10 bases. CDR1 is MNHNS, CDR2 SASEGT, per germline. The CDR3 contains 18 residues. The V segment lost 11 bases and the J segment 8 bases; nucleotides outside the gene matches: 23. This CDR3 reads CASLRGQGTGGNKEKLFF. The CDR3 DNA reads as TGTGCCTCCCTCCGGGGACAGGGGACGGGAGGTAACAAAGAAAAACTGTTTTTT.

J is TRBJ2-1 and V is TRBV10-3; either TRBD1 or TRBD2 may supply D (5 bases each). Germline-derived CDR1 and CDR2 are ENHRY and SYGVKD. The V end lost 3 bases, the J end lost 14 bases, and 17 bases lay between the germline ends. The CDR3 spans 13 residues. The CDR3 loop is CAISDGGTNTEFF. For the CDR3, the DNA is TGTGCCATCAGTGATGGGGGAACAAACACCGAGTTCTTC.

In this sample, this clonotype turned up a few times. The chain combines TRBV24-1 with TRBJ1-5, with 7 bases fitting TRBD1. CDR3 length: 14 residues. From germline, CDR1 is KGHDR and CDR2 SFDVKD. The junction had 9 bases not matched to a gene; V was cut back by 7 bases and J by 7 bases. The CDR3 nucleotides are TGTGCCACCAGCACCCCACAGGGGAACCAGCCCCAGCATTTT. This gives the protein CATSTPQGNQPQHF.

This rearrangement joins TRBV27 to TRBJ2-1; TRBD2 matches at 15 bases. The V gene end was trimmed by 4 bases and the J gene end by 2 bases; junction bases not matched to a gene: 15. Germline assignment: CDR1 MNHEY and CDR2 SMNVEV (reference sequence). The CDR3 has 21 residues. The DNA of the CDR3 is TGTGCCAGCAGTTCCTTCCTGGGACTAGCGGGGGGCCTGGTCCCCTACAATGAGCAGTTCTTC. As protein: CASSSFLGLAGGLVPYNEQFF.

A few counts support this clonotype. This rearrangement joins TRBV21-1 to TRBJ2-2; the table's D gene call, TRBD2, was not cross checked with the DNA. TRBV21-1 is classified as a pseudogene. There are 15 residues in the CDR3. The CDR3 reads CASSKKTKGGGELFF. The CDR3, as DNA: TGTGCCAGCAGCAAAAAAACAAAGGGAGGGGGGGAGCTGTTTTTT.

This clonotype was seen ten or more times. CDR3 loop: CASSPTSGDLSYNEQFF. The CDR3 bases are TGTGCCAGCTCACCAACTAGCGGAGACCTCTCCTACAATGAGCAGTTCTTC. The chain has TRBV18 and TRBJ2-1; 8 nucleotides align to TRBD2. CDR3 length: 17 amino acids. Germline CDR1 and CDR2: KGHSH and LQKENI. The ends lost 2 bases at V and 0 bases at J; junction bases unmatched: 6.

This clonotype was counted many times. CDR3 sequence (DNA): TGTGCCAGCAGCTTAGATAGGGGTCGGGAGACCCAGTACTTC. Translated: CASSLDRGRETQYF. The chain couples TRBV7-2 to TRBJ2-5; a weak D match, TRBD1 (5 bases). Trimming shortened V by 1 base and J by 5 bases, and 11 bases separated the two germline ends. Germline loops: CDR1 SGHTA, CDR2 FQGNSA. The CDR3 totals 14 residues.

This clonotype has more than one count but fewer than ten. The chain employs TRBV3-1 and TRBJ1-2, with D maybe TRBD1 (5 bases). Germline-derived CDR1 and CDR2 are LGHDT and YNNKEL (reference sequence). V was clipped by 6 bases and J by 6 bases, with 23 bases between them. The CDR3 is made up of 16 amino acids. The CDR3 loop reads CASSPQSPGPHNGYTF. CDR3 in DNA: TGTGCCAGCAGTCCCCAGAGCCCAGGGCCCCACAATGGCTACACCTTC.

This clonotype was detected ten times or more. The chain joins TRBV7-9 to TRBJ2-5, with a weak D call TRBD2 (6 bases). The CDR3 spans 16 residues. The germline gives CDR1 SEHNR, CDR2 FQNEAQ (reference sequence). V lost 7 bases and J 0 bases, leaving 18 bases between the germline ends. CDR3 protein: CASTGGELVDQETQYF. CDR3 nucleotide sequence: TGTGCCAGCACCGGGGGTGAATTAGTGGACCAAGAGACCCAGTACTTC.

This clonotype was counted a few times. The rearrangement uses TRBV11-2 and TRBJ2-5, with TRBD2 matching over 10 bases. This CDR3 comprises 16 residues. Per the germline V gene, CDR1 is SGHAT and CDR2 is FQNNGV. V shed 1 base, J shed 2 bases, and the junction held 4 bases outside the gene matches. Here the CDR3 reads CASSLAGLALQETQYF. The CDR3 DNA reads TGTGCCAGCAGCTTAGCGGGACTAGCGCTACAAGAGACCCAGTACTTC. The complete variable domain, with remaining parts taken from reference TRBV11-2 and TRBJ2-5, reads EAGVAQSPRYKIIEKRQSVAFWCNPISGHATLYWYQQILGQGPKLLIQFQNNGVVDDSQLPKDRFSAERLKGVDSTLKIQPAKLEDSAVYLCASSLAGLALQETQYFGPGTRLLVL.

On this clonotype: A read error may produce the germline difference seen at one junction end. This chain connects TRBV29-1 to TRBJ2-3; the D gene could be TRBD1 or TRBD2 (7 bases each). Germline V gene sequence: CDR1 SQVTM, CDR2 ANQGSEA. This CDR3 region has 15 residues. The CDR3 loop reads CSVERSRGGTDTQYF. CDR3 in DNA: TGCAGCGTTGAAAGAAGCAGGGGGGGCACAGATACGCAGTACTTT.

The chain couples TRBV4-3 to TRBJ1-1; D perhaps matches TRBD1 (5 bases). Trimming stripped 3 bases from V and 11 bases from J, with 13 bases between. Germline V gene lookup returns CDR1 LGHNA and CDR2 YSLEER. This CDR3 region has 12 residues. CDR3 sequence (DNA): TGCGCCAGCAGCCATCTTAGGGGTCAGGCTTTCTTT. Its translation: CASSHLRGQAFF.

This clonotype was counted between two and nine times. The J gene is TRBJ2-3, the V gene TRBV10-3, with 9 bases matching TRBD2. Germline CDR1 ENHRY, CDR2 SYGVKD. The CDR3 is 15 amino acids. Unmatched junction bases numbered 7, after V lost 7 bases and J lost 2 bases. In DNA, the CDR3 is TGTGCCATCACCCCGTCTAGCGGGGACACAGATACGCAGTATTTT. Translating it yields CAITPSSGDTDTQYF.

This clonotype was seen a handful of times. The V gene is TRBV20-1, the J gene TRBJ1-2; tentatively, D is TRBD1 (6 bases). The germline V gene has CDR1 DFQATT and CDR2 SNEGSKA (reference sequence). The length of the CDR3 is 14 residues. Trimming cost V 2 bases and J 8 bases, with 18 bases left between them. This CDR3 reads CSARMDSGVEGYTF. CDR3 DNA sequence: TGCAGTGCTAGAATGGACTCAGGGGTGGAGGGCTACACCTTC.

The gene calls are TRBV5-1 and TRBJ2-1; TRBD1 aligns across 7 bases. The ends lost 3 bases at V and 6 bases at J; junction bases unmatched: 3. CDR1 SGHRS and CDR2 YFSETQ come from the germline V gene. This CDR3 is 13 amino acids long. The CDR3 DNA reads TGCGCCAGCAGCTGGGGACAGTCCAATGAGCAGTTCTTC. Amino acid sequence: CASSWGQSNEQFF.

The chain combines TRBV5-1 with TRBJ2-6; 8 positions match TRBD1. Germline trimming cut 1 base from V and 2 bases from J; bases unmatched to any gene: 5. CDR1 and CDR2 (germline): SGHRS, YFSETQ. This CDR3 comprises 17 residues. CDR3 sequence (DNA): TGCGCCAGCAGCTTGTCAGGGGGCCTTGCTGGGGCCAACGTCCTGACTTTC. This codes for CASSLSGGLAGANVLTF.